This T cell receptor (beta chain) was sequenced during a study of blood T cell repertoires in COVID-19. It was during active infection that Seattle patients were enrolled and then longitudinally followed. Original data processing: Reference gene primer amplification gave nucleated cell count estimates. Data came from immunoSEQ multiplex PCR; TCRdb stores just in-frame clones and leaves some out. Clone size and V and J calls were adopted from that table, with D and trimming inferred from the DNA. The table records 300,000 to 350,000 clones, around 90% of them present only once. CDR1 SGHDN and CDR2 FVKESK come from the germline V gene. The V and J ends lost 4 bases and 4 bases respectively, with 20 bases between them. CDR3 length equals 17 residues.

The sequenced sample was peripheral blood. The origin of this receptor is a woman aged 25 to 39 with COVID-19, enrolled during active disease. The chain combines TRBV14 with TRBJ1-3; D is ambiguous. In DNA form, the CDR3 reads TGTGCCAGCAGCCCTTGGGAGGGCGCGCCAGGAGGAAACACCATATATTTT. It yields the protein CASSPWEGAPGGNTIYF.